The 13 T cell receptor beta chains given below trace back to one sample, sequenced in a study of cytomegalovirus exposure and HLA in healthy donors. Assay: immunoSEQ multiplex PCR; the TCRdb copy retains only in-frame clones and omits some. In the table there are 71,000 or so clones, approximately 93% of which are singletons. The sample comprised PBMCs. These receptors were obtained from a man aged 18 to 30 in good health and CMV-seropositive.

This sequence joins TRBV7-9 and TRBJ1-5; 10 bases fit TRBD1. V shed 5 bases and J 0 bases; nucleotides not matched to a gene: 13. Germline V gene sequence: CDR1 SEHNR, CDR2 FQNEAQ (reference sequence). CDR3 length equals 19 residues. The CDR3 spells CASSRPRDRGRDSNQPQHF. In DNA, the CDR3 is TGTGCCAGCAGCCGACCTCGGGACAGGGGAAGAGATAGCAATCAGCCCCAGCATTTT.

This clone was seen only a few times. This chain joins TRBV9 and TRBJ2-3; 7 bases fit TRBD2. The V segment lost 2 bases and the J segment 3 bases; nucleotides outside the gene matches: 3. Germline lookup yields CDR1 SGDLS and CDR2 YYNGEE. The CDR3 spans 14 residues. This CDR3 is CASSVAGETDTQYF. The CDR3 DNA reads TGTGCCAGCAGCGTGGCGGGAGAGACAGATACGCAGTATTTT.

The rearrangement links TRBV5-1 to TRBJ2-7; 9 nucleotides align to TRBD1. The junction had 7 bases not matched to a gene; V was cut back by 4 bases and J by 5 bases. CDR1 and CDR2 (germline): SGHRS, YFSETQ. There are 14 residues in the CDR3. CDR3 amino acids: CASSLGTGSNEQYF. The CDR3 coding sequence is TGCGCCAGCAGCCTGGGGACAGGGAGCAACGAGCAGTACTTC.

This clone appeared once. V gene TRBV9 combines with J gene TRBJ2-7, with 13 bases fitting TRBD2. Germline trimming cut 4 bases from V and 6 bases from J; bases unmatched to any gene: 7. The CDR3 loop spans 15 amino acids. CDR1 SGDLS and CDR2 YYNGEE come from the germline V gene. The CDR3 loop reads CASSNPGLAGAEQYF. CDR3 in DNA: TGTGCCAGCAGCAACCCAGGACTAGCGGGAGCCGAGCAGTACTTC.

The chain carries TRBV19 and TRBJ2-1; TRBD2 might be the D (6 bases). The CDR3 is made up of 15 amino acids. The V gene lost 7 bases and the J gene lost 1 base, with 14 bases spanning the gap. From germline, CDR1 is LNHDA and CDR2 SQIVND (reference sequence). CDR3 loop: CASTTLGGSYNEQFF. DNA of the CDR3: TGTGCCAGTACCACCTTAGGAGGGTCCTACAATGAGCAGTTCTTC.

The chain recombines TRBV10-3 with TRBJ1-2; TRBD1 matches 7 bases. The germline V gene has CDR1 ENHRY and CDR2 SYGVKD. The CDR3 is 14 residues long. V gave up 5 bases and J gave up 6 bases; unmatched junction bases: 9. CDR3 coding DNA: TGTGCCATCAGTCCCGAAGACAGGGCCCATGGCTACACCTTC. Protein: CAISPEDRAHGYTF.

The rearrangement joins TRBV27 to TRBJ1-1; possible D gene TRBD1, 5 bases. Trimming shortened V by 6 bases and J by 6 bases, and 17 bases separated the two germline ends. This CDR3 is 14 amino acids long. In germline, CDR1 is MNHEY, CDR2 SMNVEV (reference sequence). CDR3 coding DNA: TGTGCCAGCAGGGCAGGGTGGAGGGGAGCTGAAGCTTTCTTT. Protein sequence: CASRAGWRGAEAFF.

The CDR3 DNA reads TGCGCCAGCAGCTCCACGGGGGAGTATGGCTACACCTTC. Amino acid sequence: CASSSTGEYGYTF. This rearrangement joins TRBV5-1 to TRBJ1-2; perhaps TRBD1 as D (5 bases). Deletions cut 3 bases from V and 5 bases from J, with 11 bases between. CDR1 is SGHRS, CDR2 YFSETQ, per germline. This CDR3 has 13 amino acids.

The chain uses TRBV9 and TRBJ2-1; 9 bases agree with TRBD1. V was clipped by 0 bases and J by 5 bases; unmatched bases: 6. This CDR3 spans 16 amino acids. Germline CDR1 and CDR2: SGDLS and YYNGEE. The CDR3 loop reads CASSVARDRDDNEQFF. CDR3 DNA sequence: TGTGCCAGCAGCGTAGCCCGGGACAGGGACGACAATGAGCAGTTCTTC.

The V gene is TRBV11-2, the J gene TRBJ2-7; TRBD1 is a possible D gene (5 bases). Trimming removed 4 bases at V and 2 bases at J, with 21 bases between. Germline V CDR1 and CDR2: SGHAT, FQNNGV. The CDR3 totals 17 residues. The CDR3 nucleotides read TGTGCCAGCAGCTACCCTGGGGCAAGCCTTCACCCCTACGAGCAGTACTTC. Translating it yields CASSYPGASLHPYEQYF.

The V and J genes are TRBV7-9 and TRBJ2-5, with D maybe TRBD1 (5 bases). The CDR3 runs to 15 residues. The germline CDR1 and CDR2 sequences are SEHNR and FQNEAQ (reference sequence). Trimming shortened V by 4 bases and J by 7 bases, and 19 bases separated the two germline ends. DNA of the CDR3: TGTGCCAGCAGCTCGAATGATGGGGTTAGGGGGACCCAGTACTTC. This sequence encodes CASSSNDGVRGTQYF.

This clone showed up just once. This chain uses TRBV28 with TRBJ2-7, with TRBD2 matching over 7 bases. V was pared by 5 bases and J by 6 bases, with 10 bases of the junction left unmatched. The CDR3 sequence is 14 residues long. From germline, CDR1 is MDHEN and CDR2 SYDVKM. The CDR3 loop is CASSPAGDISEQYF. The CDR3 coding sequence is TGTGCCAGCAGTCCGGCGGGAGACATTAGCGAGCAGTACTTC. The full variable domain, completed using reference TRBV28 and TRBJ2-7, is DVKVTQSSRYLVKRTGEKVFLECVQDMDHENMFWYRQDPGLGLRLIYFSYDVKMKEKGDIPEGYSVSREKKERFSLILESASTNQTSMYLCASSPAGDISEQYFGPGTRLTVT.

This CDR3 is CASSLGAIRNYEQYF. As DNA, the CDR3 is TGTGCCAGCAGCTTGGGAGCGATTAGAAACTACGAGCAGTACTTC. The chain links TRBV7-6 to TRBJ2-7, with D maybe TRBD2 (5 bases). V was trimmed by 3 bases and J by 3 bases, leaving 15 bases between them. Germline V gene lookup returns CDR1 SGHVS and CDR2 FNYEAQ. The CDR3 runs to 15 residues. The full variable domain, with the rest looked up from reference TRBV7-6 and TRBJ2-7, is GAGVSQSPRYKVTKRGQDVALRCDPISGHVSLYWYRQALGQGPEFLTYFNYEAQQDKSGLPNDRFSAERPEGSISTLTIQRTEQRDSAMYRCASSLGAIRNYEQYFGPGTRLTVT.